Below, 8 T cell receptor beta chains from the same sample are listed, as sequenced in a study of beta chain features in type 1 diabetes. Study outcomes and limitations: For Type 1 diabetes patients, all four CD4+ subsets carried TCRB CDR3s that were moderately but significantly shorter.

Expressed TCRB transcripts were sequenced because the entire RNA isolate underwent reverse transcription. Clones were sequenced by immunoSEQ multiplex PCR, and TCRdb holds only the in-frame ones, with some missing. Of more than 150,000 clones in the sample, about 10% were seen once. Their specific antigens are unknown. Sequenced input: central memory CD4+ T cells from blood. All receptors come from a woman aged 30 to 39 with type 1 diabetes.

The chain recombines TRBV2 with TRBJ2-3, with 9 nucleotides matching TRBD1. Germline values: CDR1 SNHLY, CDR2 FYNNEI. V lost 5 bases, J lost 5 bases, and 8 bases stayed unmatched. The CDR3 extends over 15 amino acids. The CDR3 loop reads CASSSGTGIQDTQYF. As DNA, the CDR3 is TGTGCCAGCAGTTCCGGGACAGGGATACAAGATACGCAGTATTTT.

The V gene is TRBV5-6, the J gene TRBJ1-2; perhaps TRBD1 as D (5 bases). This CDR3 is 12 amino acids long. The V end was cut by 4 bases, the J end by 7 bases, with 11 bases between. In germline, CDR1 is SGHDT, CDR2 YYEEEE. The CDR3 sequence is CASSPGGGGYTF. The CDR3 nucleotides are TGTGCCAGCAGCCCGGGGGGGGGTGGCTACACCTTC.

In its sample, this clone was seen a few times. CDR3 amino acids: CASSPPKGTGANVLTF. The CDR3 DNA follows: TGTGCCAGCTCACCCCCCAAAGGGACAGGGGCCAACGTCCTGACTTTC. This chain links TRBV18 with TRBJ2-6; D might be TRBD1 (6 bases). The germline V gene has CDR1 KGHSH and CDR2 LQKENI. The CDR3 has 16 amino acids. With 3 bases removed from V and 4 bases from J, the gap between germline ends came to 13 bases.

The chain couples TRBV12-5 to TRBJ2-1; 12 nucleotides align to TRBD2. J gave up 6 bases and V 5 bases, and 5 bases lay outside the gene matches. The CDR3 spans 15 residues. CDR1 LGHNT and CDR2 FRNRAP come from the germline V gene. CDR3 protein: CASGPGLAGINEQFF. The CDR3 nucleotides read TGTGCTAGTGGTCCCGGACTAGCGGGAATCAATGAGCAGTTCTTC. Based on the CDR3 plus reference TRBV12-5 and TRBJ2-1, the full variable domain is DARVTQTPRHKVTEMGQEVTMRCQPILGHNTVFWYRQTMMQGLELLAYFRNRAPLDDSGMPKDRFSAEMPDATLATLKIQPSEPRDSAVYFCASGPGLAGINEQFFGPGTRLTVL.

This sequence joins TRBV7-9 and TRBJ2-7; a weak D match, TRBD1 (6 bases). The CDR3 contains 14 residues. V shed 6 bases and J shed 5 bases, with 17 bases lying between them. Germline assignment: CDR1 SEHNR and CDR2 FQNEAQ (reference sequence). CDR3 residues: CASSMSGTLNEQYF. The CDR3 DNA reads TGTGCCAGCAGTATGTCTGGGACACTCAACGAGCAGTACTTC.

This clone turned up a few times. The CDR3 DNA reads as TGTGCCAGCAGCCCCGGCGGGAGGCTCACAGATACGCAGTATTTT. This translates into CASSPGGRLTDTQYF. The chain uses TRBV7-2 and TRBJ2-3; TRBD2 agrees at 8 bases. Germline-derived CDR1 and CDR2 are SGHTA and FQGNSA. The trim removed 5 bases at V and 2 bases at J, leaving 6 bases unmatched. This CDR3 has 15 residues.

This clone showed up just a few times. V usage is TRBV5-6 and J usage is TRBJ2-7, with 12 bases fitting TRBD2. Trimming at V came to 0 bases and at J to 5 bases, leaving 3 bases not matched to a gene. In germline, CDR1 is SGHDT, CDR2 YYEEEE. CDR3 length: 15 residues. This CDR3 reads CASSLGLAGVNEQYF. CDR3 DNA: TGTGCCAGCAGCTTGGGACTAGCGGGAGTGAACGAGCAGTACTTC.

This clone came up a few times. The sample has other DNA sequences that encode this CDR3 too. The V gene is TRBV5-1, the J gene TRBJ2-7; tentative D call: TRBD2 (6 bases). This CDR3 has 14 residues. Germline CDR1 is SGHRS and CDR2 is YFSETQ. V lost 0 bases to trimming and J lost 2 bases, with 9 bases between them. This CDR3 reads CASSLVGGPYEQYF. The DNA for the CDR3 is TGCGCCAGCAGCTTGGTGGGGGGTCCCTACGAGCAGTACTTC.